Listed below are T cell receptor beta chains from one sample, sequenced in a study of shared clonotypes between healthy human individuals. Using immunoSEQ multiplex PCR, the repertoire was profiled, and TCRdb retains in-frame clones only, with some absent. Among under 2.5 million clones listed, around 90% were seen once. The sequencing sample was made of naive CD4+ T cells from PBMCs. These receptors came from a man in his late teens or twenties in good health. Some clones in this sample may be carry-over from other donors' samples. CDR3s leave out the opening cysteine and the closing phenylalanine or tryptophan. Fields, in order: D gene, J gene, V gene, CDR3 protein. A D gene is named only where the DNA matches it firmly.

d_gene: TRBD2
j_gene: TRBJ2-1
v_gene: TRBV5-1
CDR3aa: ASSLTAGGPNEQF

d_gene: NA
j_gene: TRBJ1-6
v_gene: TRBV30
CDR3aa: AWSVPGSNSPLH

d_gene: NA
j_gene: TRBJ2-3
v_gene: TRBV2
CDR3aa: ASSVILATDTQY

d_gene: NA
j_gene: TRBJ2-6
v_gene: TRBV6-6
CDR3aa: ASSSTGSGANVLT

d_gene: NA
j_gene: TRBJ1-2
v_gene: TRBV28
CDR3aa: ASTPLGRVGYGYT

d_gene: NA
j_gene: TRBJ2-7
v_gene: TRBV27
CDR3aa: ASSPSAYYEQY

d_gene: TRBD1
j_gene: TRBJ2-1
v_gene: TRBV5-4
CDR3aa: ASSLWDRGQNEQF

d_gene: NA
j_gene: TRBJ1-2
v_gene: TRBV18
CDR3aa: ASSLDPNYGYT

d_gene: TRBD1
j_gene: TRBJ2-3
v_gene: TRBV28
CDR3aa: ASSQQGADTQY

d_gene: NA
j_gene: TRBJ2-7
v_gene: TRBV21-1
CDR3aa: AGGWLAFDEQY

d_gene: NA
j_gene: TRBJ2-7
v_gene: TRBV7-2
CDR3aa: ASSLRPREDEQY

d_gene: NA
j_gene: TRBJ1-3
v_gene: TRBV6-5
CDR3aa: ASRGSGNTIY

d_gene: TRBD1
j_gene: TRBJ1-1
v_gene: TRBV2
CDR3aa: ASKLATGQNTEAF

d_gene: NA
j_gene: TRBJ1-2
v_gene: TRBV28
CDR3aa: AIGDSTAYGYT

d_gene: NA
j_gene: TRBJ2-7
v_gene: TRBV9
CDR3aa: ASSSSARGGEQY

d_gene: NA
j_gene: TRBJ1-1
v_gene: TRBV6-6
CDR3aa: ASSAGIAEAF

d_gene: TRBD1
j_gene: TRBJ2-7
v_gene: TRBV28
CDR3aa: ASSLAGQGSSGEQY

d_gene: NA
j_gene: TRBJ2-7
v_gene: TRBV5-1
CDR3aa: ASSLASRGEQY

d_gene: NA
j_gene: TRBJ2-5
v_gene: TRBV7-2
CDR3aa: ASSLMGVGQETQY

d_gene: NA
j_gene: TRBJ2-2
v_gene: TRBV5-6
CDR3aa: ASSLVGGGKTGELF

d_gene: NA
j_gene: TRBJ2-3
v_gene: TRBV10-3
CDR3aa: ATASSTDTQY

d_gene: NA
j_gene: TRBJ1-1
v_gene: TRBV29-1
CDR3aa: SVQKGHPNTEAF

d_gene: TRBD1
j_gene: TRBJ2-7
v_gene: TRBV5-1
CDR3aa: ASSSQGGGLGEQY

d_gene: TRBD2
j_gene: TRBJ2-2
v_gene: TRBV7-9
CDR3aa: APGGDIRDSRNTGELF

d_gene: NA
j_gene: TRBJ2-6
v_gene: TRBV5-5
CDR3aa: ASRSRADGANVLT

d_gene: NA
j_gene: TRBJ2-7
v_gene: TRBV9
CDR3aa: ASSVAALVVGEQY

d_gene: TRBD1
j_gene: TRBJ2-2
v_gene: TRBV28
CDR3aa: ASSFQAGGKDTGELF

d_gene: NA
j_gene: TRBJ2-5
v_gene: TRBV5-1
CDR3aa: ASSSVALLGETQY

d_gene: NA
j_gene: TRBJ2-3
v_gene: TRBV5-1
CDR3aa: ASSLAGIYTDTQY

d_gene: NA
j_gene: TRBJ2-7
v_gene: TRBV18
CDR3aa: ASSATGVSYEQY

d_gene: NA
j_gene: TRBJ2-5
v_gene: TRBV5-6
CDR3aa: ASSVFLGSQETQY

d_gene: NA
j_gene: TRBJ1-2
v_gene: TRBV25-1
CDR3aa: ASSIDPSGVSHGYT

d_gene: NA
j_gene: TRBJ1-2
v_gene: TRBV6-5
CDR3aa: ASSYMVGHGYT

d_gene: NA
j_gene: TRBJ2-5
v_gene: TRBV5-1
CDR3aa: ASSLAVRYNQETQY

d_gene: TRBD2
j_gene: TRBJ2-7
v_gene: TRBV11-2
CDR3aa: ASSFLAGVLYEQY

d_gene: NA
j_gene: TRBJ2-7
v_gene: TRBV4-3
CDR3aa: ASSQGLGNYEQY

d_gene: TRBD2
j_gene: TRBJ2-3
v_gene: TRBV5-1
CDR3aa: ASSTQRGSTDTQY

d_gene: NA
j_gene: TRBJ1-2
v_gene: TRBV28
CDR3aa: ASSTPEDGYT

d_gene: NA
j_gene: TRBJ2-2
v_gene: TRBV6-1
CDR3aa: ASGRHGGELF

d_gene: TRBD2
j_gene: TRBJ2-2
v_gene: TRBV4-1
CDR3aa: ASSRSGMSYTGELF

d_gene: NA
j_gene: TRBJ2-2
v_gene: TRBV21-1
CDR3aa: ASSCLMVKVVTGELF

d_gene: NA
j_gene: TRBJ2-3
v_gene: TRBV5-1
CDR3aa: ASSLGAHTDTQY

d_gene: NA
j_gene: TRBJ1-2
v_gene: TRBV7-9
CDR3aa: ASSLGGVDYGYT

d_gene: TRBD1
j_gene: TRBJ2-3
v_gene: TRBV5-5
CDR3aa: ASDPGGAGGTDTQY

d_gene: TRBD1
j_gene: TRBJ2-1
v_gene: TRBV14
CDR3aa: ASSPLPGQLTYNEQF

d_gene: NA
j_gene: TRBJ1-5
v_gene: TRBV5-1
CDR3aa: ASSPSAEGVEQPQH

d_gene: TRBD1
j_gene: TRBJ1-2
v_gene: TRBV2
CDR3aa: ASFLFVGQAYGYT

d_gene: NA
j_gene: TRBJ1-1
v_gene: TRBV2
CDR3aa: ASRRDNFMNTEAF

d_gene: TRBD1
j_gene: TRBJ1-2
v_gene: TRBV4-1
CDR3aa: ASSQYYPSFGQGEGYT

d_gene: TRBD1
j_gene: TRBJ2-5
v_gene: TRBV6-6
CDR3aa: ASSRGQGQETQY

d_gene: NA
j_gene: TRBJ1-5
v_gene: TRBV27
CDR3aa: ASSLVRGGINQPQH

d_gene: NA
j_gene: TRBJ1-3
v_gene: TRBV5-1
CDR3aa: ASSSPGSGNTIY